This T cell receptor beta chain comes out of a study of blood T cell repertoires in COVID-19. This CDR3 region has 15 residues. Germline V gene data show CDR1 as LGHNT and CDR2 as FRNRAP. V shed 1 base and J 7 bases; nucleotides not matched to a gene: 4. Authors' methods: Amplification from reference gene primers served as the basis for estimated nucleated cell counts. The method was immunoSEQ multiplex PCR; TCRdb's version includes in-frame clones alone and lacks a portion of them. The DNA gave D and trimming, while V, J and clone size come from that table. The repertoire includes about 190,000 clones, about 88% of them detected once, and about 6.8% sits in the top ten.

The TCR originated in a woman aged 40 to 49 who had recovered from COVID-19. The V call is TRBV12-5, the J call TRBJ2-1; 10 bases agree with TRBD2. Input material: peripheral blood. CDR3 amino acids: CASGLATSGLNEQFF. As DNA, the CDR3 is TGTGCTAGTGGTTTGGCGACTAGCGGGTTAAATGAGCAGTTCTTC.